This TCR beta chain was captured by sequencing in a study of spatial heterogeneity in lung cancer. Time point of the sample: sample taken at primary tumor resection. Unsorted tumor, nontumor lung tissue or cryopreserved PBMC supplied the whole RNA. TCRdb reprocessed the 5' RACE reads with MiXCR, giving one entry per CDR3 protein. The sample holds about 39,000 distinct CDR3 sequences; 5.8% are singletons and the top ten take approximately 10%. This CDR3 has 14 residues. From germline, CDR1 is SGHRS and CDR2 YFSETQ. The ends lost 5 bases at V and 7 bases at J; junction bases unmatched: 4. The receptor was derived from a male donor with early-stage non-small cell lung cancer. The V call is TRBV5-1, the J call TRBJ2-2; TRBD2 aligns across 11 bases. The sample consisted of PBMCs, taken at surgery. This CDR3 is CASRDGTSGGELFF. In nucleotides, the CDR3 is TGCGCCAGCAGGGACGGGACTAGCGGCGGGGAGCTGTTTTTT.